This T cell receptor (beta chain) was sequenced in a study of cytomegalovirus exposure and HLA in healthy donors. The study ran its PCR with 60 Vbeta and 13 Jbeta primers. Method: immunoSEQ multiplex PCR; TCRdb's copy keeps in-frame clones and lacks some. The sample has some 190,000 clones, over 65% seen once. Deletions cut 0 bases from V and 7 bases from J, with 9 bases between. This CDR3 has 13 residues. Germline lookup yields CDR1 LGHNA and CDR2 YNFKEQ. Points from the study as a whole: The study reported that TCR beta sequences accurately predicted HLA-A and HLA-B alleles in most subjects. There were some V segments, including TRBV6-2 and TRBV6-3, excluded as indistinguishable.

About this clone itself: Its cognate antigen is unknown.

This sequence was found in a man aged 40-50 years in good health and CMV-seropositive. This rearrangement joins TRBV4-2 to TRBJ1-1; no reliable D call. The source material was PBMCs. Here the CDR3 reads CASSQDVRIEAFF. Here the CDR3 DNA reads TGTGCCAGCAGCCAAGATGTGCGGATTGAAGCTTTCTTT.